A single sample is the source of the 21 T cell receptor beta chains below, sequenced in a study of blood T cell repertoires in COVID-19. Data came from immunoSEQ multiplex PCR; TCRdb stores just in-frame clones and leaves some out. The sample has fewer than 85,000 clones, 75% to 90% seen once. Source material: peripheral blood. These receptors all come from a man older than 75 with acute or convalescent COVID-19.

The chain links TRBV7-2 to TRBJ1-3; TRBD1 aligns across 7 bases. There are 15 residues in the CDR3. Germline V gives CDR1 SGHTA, CDR2 FQGNSA. The V and J ends lost 4 bases and 4 bases, in that order; junction bases with no gene match: 7. The CDR3 spells CASSSQTGSGNTIYF. In DNA form, the CDR3 reads TGTGCCAGCAGCTCCCAGACAGGGTCAGGAAACACCATATATTTT.

J is TRBJ1-4 and V is TRBV6-5; 10 nucleotides agree with TRBD1. With 4 bases clipped from V and 8 bases from J, the junction kept 7 bases outside the gene matches. In germline, CDR1 is MNHEY, CDR2 SVGAGI. The CDR3 has 15 amino acids. The CDR3 DNA follows: TGTGCCAGCAGTTTCCGACAGGGGGCCTGGGAAAAACTGTTTTTT. Residues: CASSFRQGAWEKLFF.

This rearrangement joins TRBV11-3 to TRBJ1-3; D is uncertain. V was clipped by 5 bases and J by 4 bases, with 12 bases between them. Germline V gene data show CDR1 as SGHNT and CDR2 as YENEEA. The CDR3 covers 14 residues. CDR3 residues: CASSPGGGGNTIYF. The CDR3 region has the DNA TGTGCCAGCAGCCCGGGAGGAGGAGGAAACACCATATATTTT.

CDR3 nucleotides: TGTGCCAGCAGCTTACAAGTCTCAGGGGAATTGGGCTACACCTTC. It specifies CASSLQVSGELGYTF. The chain has TRBV7-9 and TRBJ1-2, with D maybe TRBD1 (6 bases). This CDR3 comprises 15 residues. From germline, CDR1 is SEHNR and CDR2 FQNEAQ (reference sequence). V was cut by 2 bases and J by 8 bases, with 18 bases left in between.

The chain carries TRBV7-2 and TRBJ2-1; perhaps TRBD2 as D (5 bases). This CDR3 has 17 residues. Germline V lookup: CDR1 SGHTA, CDR2 FQGNSA. With 2 bases removed from V and 0 bases from J, the gap between germline ends came to 14 bases. The chain's CDR3 is CASSLMGVATSYNEQFF. CDR3 DNA: TGTGCCAGCAGCTTAATGGGAGTAGCGACCTCCTACAATGAGCAGTTCTTC.

The chain recombines TRBV28 with TRBJ2-7, with 8 bases identical to TRBD1. The CDR3 covers 15 residues. J was trimmed by 2 bases and V by 6 bases; bases with no gene match: 9. Germline lookup yields CDR1 MDHEN and CDR2 SYDVKM. The CDR3 DNA is TGTGCCAGCAGAGTACCCGGGACAGGTGCCTACGAGCAGTACTTC. This sequence encodes CASRVPGTGAYEQYF.

The V and J genes are TRBV7-2 and TRBJ1-5; 9 bases agree with TRBD1. The V gene end was trimmed by 5 bases and the J gene end by 5 bases; junction bases not matched to a gene: 7. In germline, CDR1 is SGHTA, CDR2 FQGNSA. The CDR3 is 15 residues long. The CDR3 DNA is TGTGCCAGCAGCCCTATCAGACAGGGGGATCAGCCCCAGCATTTT. Protein: CASSPIRQGDQPQHF.

CDR3 bases: TGTGCCAGCAGCTTATTTGGTAACAGGGGGCGAACAGATACGCAGTATTTT. Translated, it gives CASSLFGNRGRTDTQYF. The chain is built from TRBV13 and TRBJ2-3; the match to TRBD1 covers 9 bases. The CDR3 extends over 17 amino acids. V gave up 2 bases and J gave up 3 bases; unmatched junction bases: 9. In germline, CDR1 is PRHDT, CDR2 FYEKMQ (reference sequence).

The rearrangement joins TRBV4-1 to TRBJ2-7, with D possibly matching TRBD1 (5 bases). This CDR3 is 13 amino acids long. V lost 1 base, J lost 4 bases, and 8 bases lay in between. The germline V gene encodes CDR1 MGHRA and CDR2 YSYEKL. The CDR3 loop reads CASSQGTGYEQYF. DNA for the CDR3: TGCGCCAGCAGCCAAGGAACAGGTTACGAGCAGTACTTC.

This clone has a handful of counts. The rearrangement links TRBV7-8 to TRBJ2-5; 8 bases map to TRBD1. Germline trimming cut 2 bases from V and 5 bases from J; bases unmatched to any gene: 7. The CDR3 covers 15 residues. Per germline, CDR1 SGHVS and CDR2 FQNEAQ. The DNA for the CDR3 is TGTGCCAGCAGCTTACAGGGGGCTGTATTCGAGACCCAGTACTTC. This translates into CASSLQGAVFETQYF.

The rearrangement uses TRBV28 and TRBJ2-2, with D possibly matching TRBD1 (5 bases). The CDR3 length is 14 residues. The germline V gene encodes CDR1 MDHEN and CDR2 SYDVKM. The CDR3 region has the DNA TGTGGGGCGAGCAGGGTAGCCGTAACCGGGGAGCTGTTTTTT. Protein sequence: CGASRVAVTGELFF.

This chain joins TRBV29-1 and TRBJ2-1, with 9 bases aligning to TRBD1. The germline V gene encodes CDR1 SQVTM and CDR2 ANQGSEA. The V segment lost 4 bases and the J segment 0 bases; nucleotides outside the gene matches: 7. The CDR3 is 16 residues long. The CDR3 loop is CSVAPGTGSSYNEQFF. The CDR3 DNA sequence: TGCAGCGTTGCCCCCGGGACAGGGAGCTCCTACAATGAGCAGTTCTTC.

This chain joins TRBV5-1 and TRBJ1-2, with a weak D call TRBD1 (6 bases). Between the trimmed V and J ends, which lost 4 bases and 7 bases, there was a span of 17 bases. The V gene's germline CDR1 is SGHRS and CDR2 YFSETQ. This CDR3 region has 14 residues. The CDR3 is CASSQRNRDSGYTF. CDR3 DNA sequence: TGCGCCAGCAGCCAACGCAACAGGGATTCTGGCTACACCTTC.

The V call is TRBV24-1, the J call TRBJ2-2, with TRBD1 identical over 8 bases. After removal of 4 bases from V and 3 bases from J, the junction contained 6 bases not matched to a gene. The CDR3 is 16 residues long. Germline assignment: CDR1 KGHDR and CDR2 SFDVKD. The CDR3 protein is CATSDSGQGDTGELFF. In nucleotides, the CDR3 is TGTGCCACCAGTGACTCTGGACAGGGAGACACCGGGGAGCTGTTTTTT.

CDR3 loop: CASRVTGMGYTF. The CDR3 DNA sequence: TGTGCCAGCAGAGTCACAGGGATGGGCTACACCTTC. J is TRBJ1-2 and V is TRBV28; D perhaps matches TRBD1 (6 bases). V lost 6 bases and J lost 8, with 13 bases in between. The length of the CDR3 is 12 residues. Germline CDR1 and CDR2: MDHEN and SYDVKM.

The chain carries TRBV5-1 and TRBJ2-7; TRBD1 aligns across 8 bases. The CDR3 loop spans 14 amino acids. Trimming removed 4 bases from V and 2 bases from J; junction bases left unmatched: 5. CDR1 SGHRS and CDR2 YFSETQ come from the germline V gene. The CDR3 reads CASSTGQEPYEQYF. The CDR3 bases are TGCGCCAGCAGCACGGGACAGGAACCCTACGAGCAGTACTTC.

The J gene is TRBJ2-1, the V gene TRBV9; D gene unclear. The CDR3 is 15 residues long. With 6 bases removed from V and 7 bases from J, the gap between germline ends came to 20 bases. The V gene's germline CDR1 is SGDLS and CDR2 YYNGEE. In DNA form, the CDR3 reads TGTGCCAGCACCGAAGAGGATTTAGGCACTAATGAGCAGTTCTTC. This encodes CASTEEDLGTNEQFF. The full variable domain, rest sourced from reference TRBV9 and TRBJ2-1, is DSGVTQTPKHLITATGQRVTLRCSPRSGDLSVYWYQQSLDQGLQFLIQYYNGEERAKGNILERFSAQQFPDLHSELNLSSLELGDSALYFCASTEEDLGTNEQFFGPGTRLTVL.

CDR3 nucleotides: TGTGCCAGCTCACAAGACCGGGACAGGGGGCGGGAGACCCAGTACTTC. This translates into CASSQDRDRGRETQYF. The gene calls are TRBV18 and TRBJ2-5, with 12 bases lining up with TRBD1. Germline V lookup: CDR1 KGHSH, CDR2 LQKENI. The CDR3 has 16 residues. V lost 4 bases and J lost 5; bases outside the gene matches: 8. Full variable domain (rest looked up from reference TRBV18 and TRBJ2-5): NAGVMQNPRHLVRRRGQEARLRCSPMKGHSHVYWYRQLPEEGLKFMVYLQKENIIDESGMPKERFSAEFPKEGPSILRIQQVVRGDSAAYFCASSQDRDRGRETQYFGPGTRLLVL.

This clone was picked up one time. The chain couples TRBV24-1 to TRBJ1-2, with 8 bases identical to TRBD1. Germline V gives CDR1 KGHDR, CDR2 SFDVKD. J gave up 4 bases and V 4 bases, and 7 bases lay outside the gene matches. This CDR3 region has 15 residues. CDR3 DNA: TGTGCCACCAGTGACCGTGGGACAGGAAGCTATGGCTACACCTTC. It is translated as CATSDRGTGSYGYTF.

The chain combines TRBV19 with TRBJ2-5, with TRBD1 matching 8 bases. V gave up 7 bases and J gave up 5 bases; unmatched junction bases: 9. This CDR3 comprises 14 residues. Germline V lookup: CDR1 LNHDA, CDR2 SQIVND (reference sequence). The CDR3: CASTRGQGWETQYF. The CDR3 DNA follows: TGTGCCAGTACCCGCGGACAGGGCTGGGAGACCCAGTACTTC. Drawing the rest from reference TRBV19 and TRBJ2-5, the complete variable domain is DGGITQSPKYLFRKEGQNVTLSCEQNLNHDAMYWYRQDPGQGLRLIYYSQIVNDFQKGDIAEGYSVSREKKESFPLTVTSAQKNPTAFYLCASTRGQGWETQYFGPGTRLLVL.

The chain uses TRBV30 and TRBJ1-6; perhaps TRBD1 as D (6 bases). Trimming cost V 5 bases and J 3 bases, with 8 bases left between them. The germline gives CDR1 GTSNPN, CDR2 SVGIG (reference sequence). This CDR3 spans 13 amino acids. The CDR3 loop is CAWEGDYNSPLHF. The CDR3 nucleotides read TGTGCCTGGGAGGGGGACTATAATTCACCCCTCCACTTT.